The next 7 T cell receptor beta chains were all read from a single sample in a study of cytomegalovirus exposure and HLA in healthy donors. The PCR employed 60 Vbeta primers together with 13 Jbeta primers. Measured with immunoSEQ multiplex PCR; TCRdb has only the in-frame clones, and not every one. The sample consists of around 220,000 clones, 60% to 85% of them appearing once. The specimen sequenced was PBMCs. These receptors all stem from a man aged 35 to 55 in good health and CMV-seronegative.

This chain uses TRBV7-2 with TRBJ2-3; TRBD2 matches 8 bases. There are 15 residues in the CDR3. From germline, CDR1 is SGHTA and CDR2 FQGNSA. V gave up 2 bases and J gave up 4 bases; unmatched junction bases: 5. Written as DNA, the CDR3 is TGTGCCAGCAGCTTAAGTGCACTAGCGGCAGATACGCAGTATTTT. Its protein is CASSLSALAADTQYF.

The V and J genes are TRBV27 and TRBJ1-1; a possible D gene is TRBD1 (5 bases). Deletions cut 7 bases from V and 5 bases from J, with 17 bases between. Per the germline V gene, CDR1 is MNHEY and CDR2 is SMNVEV (reference sequence). The CDR3 covers 14 residues. As DNA, the CDR3 is TGTGCCAGCAAACCGCAGGGTGGGTTGACTGAAGCTTTCTTT. It yields the protein CASKPQGGLTEAFF.

The chain has TRBV7-2 and TRBJ2-5; 7 bases align to TRBD2. The germline V gene has CDR1 SGHTA and CDR2 FQGNSA. The junction had 10 bases not matched to a gene; V was cut back by 5 bases and J by 4 bases. The CDR3 is 15 residues long. The CDR3, as DNA: TGTGCCAGCAGCCCCACAAGCGGGGAGGGAGAGACCCAGTACTTC. This translates into CASSPTSGEGETQYF.

The chain uses TRBV4-1 and TRBJ2-1, with D maybe TRBD1 (5 bases). Deletions cut 4 bases from V and 0 bases from J, with 19 bases between. The CDR3 runs to 18 residues. Germline values: CDR1 MGHRA, CDR2 YSYEKL. The CDR3 DNA reads TGCGCCAGCAGCCGCTCCTGGGGCGGTGCTAGCTCCTACAATGAGCAGTTCTTC. The encoded protein is CASSRSWGGASSYNEQFF.

This chain connects TRBV15 to TRBJ1-2; TRBD1 might be the D (5 bases). Trimming shortened V by 5 bases and J by 4 bases, and 11 bases separated the two germline ends. Germline V gives CDR1 LNHNV, CDR2 YYDKDF (reference sequence). The CDR3 totals 13 residues. CDR3 residues: CATSFGHLYGYTF. In DNA, the CDR3 is TGTGCCACCAGCTTTGGACATCTCTATGGCTACACCTTC.

This clone has just one count. The chain recombines TRBV2 with TRBJ2-1; D is perhaps TRBD1 (6 bases). The CDR3 runs 11 residues. Germline CDR1 SNHLY, CDR2 FYNNEI. Trimming pared 11 bases from V and 6 bases from J, leaving 11 bases between. CDR3 amino acids: CAAGALNEQFF. The CDR3 DNA follows: TGTGCCGCAGGGGCCCTCAATGAGCAGTTCTTC.

The gene calls are TRBV5-1 and TRBJ2-7; TRBD1 might be the D (6 bases). In germline, CDR1 is SGHRS, CDR2 YFSETQ. There are 18 residues in the CDR3. V lost 2 bases to trimming and J lost 5 bases, with 26 bases between them. The chain's CDR3 is CASSLIFEGPGPGDEQYF. Written as DNA, the CDR3 is TGCGCCAGCAGCTTAATATTTGAGGGGCCAGGGCCAGGGGACGAGCAGTACTTC.